This T cell receptor beta chain originates from a study of T cells and Merkel cell carcinoma outcomes. Sequencing used immunoSEQ multiplex PCR; TCRdb keeps in-frame clones, though not all of them. The sample carries just over 15,000 clones, 87% recorded once. This CDR3 comprises 11 residues. The germline V gene encodes CDR1 MNHNY and CDR2 SVGAGI (reference sequence). Trimming cost V 11 bases and J 1 base, with 8 bases left between them. Points from the study as a whole: Merkel cell carcinoma outcomes were reportedly predicted by repertoire and T-cell density.

A remark on this clone: Antigen unknown.

The V gene is TRBV6-6, the J gene TRBJ1-1; D is perhaps TRBD1 (5 bases). Sequencing was done on a sample of tumor tissue from Merkel cell carcinoma. The source is a human donor with Merkel cell carcinoma. Here the CDR3 reads CALRGNTEAFF. CDR3 DNA sequence: TGTGCCCTTAGGGGGAACACTGAAGCTTTCTTT.